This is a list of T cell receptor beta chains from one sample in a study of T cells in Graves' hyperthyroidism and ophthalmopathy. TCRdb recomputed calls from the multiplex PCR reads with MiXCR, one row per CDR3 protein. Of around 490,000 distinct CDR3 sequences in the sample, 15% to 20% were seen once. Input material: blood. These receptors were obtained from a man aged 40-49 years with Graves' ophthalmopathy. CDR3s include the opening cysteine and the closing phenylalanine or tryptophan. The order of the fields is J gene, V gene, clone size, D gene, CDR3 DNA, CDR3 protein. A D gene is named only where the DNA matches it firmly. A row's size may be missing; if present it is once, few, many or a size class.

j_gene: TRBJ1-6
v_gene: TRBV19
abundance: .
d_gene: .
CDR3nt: TGTGCCAGTACCCCATATGCCGGCCGAGGGTCACCCCTCCACTTT
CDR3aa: CASTPYAGRGSPLHF

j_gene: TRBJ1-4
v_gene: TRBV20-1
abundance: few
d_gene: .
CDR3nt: TGCAGTGCTAGGCCACAGGGTCCCCTCACAAAACTGTTTTTT
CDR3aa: CSARPQGPLTKLFF

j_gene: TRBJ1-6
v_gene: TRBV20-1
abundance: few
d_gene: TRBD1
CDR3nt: TGCAGTGCATTGGGACAGAATATTAATTCACCCCTCCACTTT
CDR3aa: CSALGQNINSPLHF

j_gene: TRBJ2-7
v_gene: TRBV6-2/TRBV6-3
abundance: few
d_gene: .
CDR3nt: TGTGCCAGCAGTTCAGGCAGCTTTCTAGTCGAGCAGTACTTC
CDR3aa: CASSSGSFLVEQYF

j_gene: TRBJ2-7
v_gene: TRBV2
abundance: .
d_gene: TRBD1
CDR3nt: TGTGCCAGCAGGAAAGAGACAGGGGTAGAACACGAGCAGTACTTC
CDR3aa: CASRKETGVEHEQYF

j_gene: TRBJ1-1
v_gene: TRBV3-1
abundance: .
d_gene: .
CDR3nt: TGTGCCAGCAGCCAAGTAGGGGGATCTGGGAACACTGAAGCTTTCTTT
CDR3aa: CASSQVGGSGNTEAFF

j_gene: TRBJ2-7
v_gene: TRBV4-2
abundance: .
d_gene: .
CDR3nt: TGTGCCAGCAGCCAACACGTTGACAGCTACGAGCAGTACTTC
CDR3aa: CASSQHVDSYEQYF

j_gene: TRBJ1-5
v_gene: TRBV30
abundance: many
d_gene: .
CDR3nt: TGTGCCTGGAGTATGGACCTAAACCAGCCCCAGCATTTT
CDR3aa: CAWSMDLNQPQHF

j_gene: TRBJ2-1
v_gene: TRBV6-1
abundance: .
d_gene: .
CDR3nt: TGTGCCAGCAGTCCGCTTTGGACTACCCTAAATGAGCAGTTCTTC
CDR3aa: CASSPLWTTLNEQFF

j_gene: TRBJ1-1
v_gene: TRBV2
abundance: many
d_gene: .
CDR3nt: TGTGCCAGCGGGGGGCTCACTGAAGCTTTCTTT
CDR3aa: CASGGLTEAFF

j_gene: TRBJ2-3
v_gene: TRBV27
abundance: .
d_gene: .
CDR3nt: TGTGCCAGCAGTTTATCGACAGCCACAGATACGCAGTATTTT
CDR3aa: CASSLSTATDTQYF

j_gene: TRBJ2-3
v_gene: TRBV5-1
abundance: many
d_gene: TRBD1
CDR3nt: TGCGCCAGCAGCCCGGGACAGGGCGGGAATACGCAGTATTTT
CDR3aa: CASSPGQGGNTQYF

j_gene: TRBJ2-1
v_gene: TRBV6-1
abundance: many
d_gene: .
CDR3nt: TGTGCCAGCAGTCCCGGGATAGAAAATGAGCAGTTCTTC
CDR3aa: CASSPGIENEQFF

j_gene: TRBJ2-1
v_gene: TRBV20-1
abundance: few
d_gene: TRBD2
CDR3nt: TGCAGTGCTTTGGGCCTACGGGGGGGCCGAAATGAGCAGTTCTTC
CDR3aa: CSALGLRGGRNEQFF

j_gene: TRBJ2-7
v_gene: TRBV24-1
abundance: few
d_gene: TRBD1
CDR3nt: TGTGCCACCAGTGAAGCGGACAGGTCCTACGAGCAGTACTTC
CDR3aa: CATSEADRSYEQYF

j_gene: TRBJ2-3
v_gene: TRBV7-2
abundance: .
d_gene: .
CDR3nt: TGTGCCAGCAGCTTGGGCTGGGCTACGCAGTATTTT
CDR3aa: CASSLGWATQYF

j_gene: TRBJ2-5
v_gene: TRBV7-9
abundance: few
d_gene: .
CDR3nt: TGTGCCAGCAGCTTACAGGCGTACCAAGAGACCCAGTACTTC
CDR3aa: CASSLQAYQETQYF

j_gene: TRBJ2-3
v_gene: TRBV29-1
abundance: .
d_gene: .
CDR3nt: TGCAGCGTTACCCCTACAGATACGCAGTATTTT
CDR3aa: CSVTPTDTQYF

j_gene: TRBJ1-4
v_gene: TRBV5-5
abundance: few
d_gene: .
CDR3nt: TGTGCCAGCAGCTCCCGGGGTAATGAAAAACTGTTTTTT
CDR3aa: CASSSRGNEKLFF

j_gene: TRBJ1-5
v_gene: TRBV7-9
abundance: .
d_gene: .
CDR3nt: TGTGCCAGCAGTTGGGGACACGACAATCAGCCCCAGCATTTT
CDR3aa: CASSWGHDNQPQHF

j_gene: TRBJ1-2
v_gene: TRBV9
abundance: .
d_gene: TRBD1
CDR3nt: TGTGCCAGCAGCGCATTGACAGGGTCGGATGGCTACACCTTC
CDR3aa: CASSALTGSDGYTF

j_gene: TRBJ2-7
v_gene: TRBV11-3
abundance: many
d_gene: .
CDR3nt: TGTGCCAGCAGCTTAGGCCCACGGGAGCAGTACTTC
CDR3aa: CASSLGPREQYF

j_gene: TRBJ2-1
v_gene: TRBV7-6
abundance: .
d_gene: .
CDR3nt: TGTGCCAGCGGCCCTCAGCCCCCTAGGGAGCAGTTCTTC
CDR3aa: CASGPQPPREQFF

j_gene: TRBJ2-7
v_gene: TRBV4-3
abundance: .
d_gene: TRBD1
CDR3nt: TGCGCCAGCAGCCCCCGGGCCGAGGACAGGGGGCGTAGCGAGCAGTACTTC
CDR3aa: CASSPRAEDRGRSEQYF

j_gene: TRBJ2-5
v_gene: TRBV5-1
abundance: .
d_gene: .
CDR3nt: TGCGCCAGCAGCTTGGTGTGGGGTCAAGAGACCCAGTACTTC
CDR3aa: CASSLVWGQETQYF

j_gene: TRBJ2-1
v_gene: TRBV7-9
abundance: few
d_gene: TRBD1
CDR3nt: TGTGCCAGCAGCAAACAGGGGAATGAGCAGTTCTTC
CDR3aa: CASSKQGNEQFF

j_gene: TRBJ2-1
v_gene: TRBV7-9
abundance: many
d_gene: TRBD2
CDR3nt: TGTGCCAGCAGCTCCCTCCTAGCTAGCGGCACCTACAATGAGCAGTTCTTC
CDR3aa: CASSSLLASGTYNEQFF

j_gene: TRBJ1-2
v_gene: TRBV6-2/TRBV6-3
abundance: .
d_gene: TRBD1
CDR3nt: TGTGCCAGCAGCGCGGGTCGAGGGACAGGGCATGGCTACACCTTC
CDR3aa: CASSAGRGTGHGYTF

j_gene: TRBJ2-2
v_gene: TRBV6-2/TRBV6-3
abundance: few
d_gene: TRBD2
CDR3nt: TGTGCCAGCGTCGAACTAGCGGGAGGGAACACCGGGGAGCTGTTTTTT
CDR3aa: CASVELAGGNTGELFF

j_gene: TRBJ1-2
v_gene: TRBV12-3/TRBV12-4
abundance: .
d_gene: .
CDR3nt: TGTGCCAGCAGTGCACACCGGGGGGGGGGCGGCTACACCTTC
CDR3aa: CASSAHRGGGGYTF

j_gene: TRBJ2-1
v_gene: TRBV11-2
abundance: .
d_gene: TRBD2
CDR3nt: TGTGCCAGCGGATACCCCCCTACCGGGACTAGCGGGGTTTGGGAGCAGTTCTTC
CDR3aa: CASGYPPTGTSGVWEQFF

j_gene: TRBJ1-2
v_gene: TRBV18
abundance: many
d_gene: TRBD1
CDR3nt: TGTGCCAGCTCACCACAGGGGGCATGGGATGGCTACACCTTC
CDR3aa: CASSPQGAWDGYTF

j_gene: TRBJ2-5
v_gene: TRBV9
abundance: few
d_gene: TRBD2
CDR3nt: TGTGCCAGCTCTCCGGGACTAGCATTTGGAGAGACCCAGTACTTC
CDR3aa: CASSPGLAFGETQYF

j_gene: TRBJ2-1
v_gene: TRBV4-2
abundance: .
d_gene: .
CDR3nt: TGTGCCAGCAGCCAAGAGAGCAATGAGCAGTTCTTC
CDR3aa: CASSQESNEQFF

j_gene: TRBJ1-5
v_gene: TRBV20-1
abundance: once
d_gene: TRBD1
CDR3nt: TGCAGTGCCAGGGACAGGGGTCGCCCTTATAGCAATCAGCCCCAGCATTTT
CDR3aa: CSARDRGRPYSNQPQHF

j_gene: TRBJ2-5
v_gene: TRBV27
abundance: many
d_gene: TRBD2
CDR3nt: TGTGCCAGCAGTTGGAATAGCGGGACTCAAGAGACCCAGTACTTC
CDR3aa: CASSWNSGTQETQYF

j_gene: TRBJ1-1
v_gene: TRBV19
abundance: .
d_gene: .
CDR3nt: TGTGCCAGTACTCCTTTGGGACTGAGCACTGAAGCTTTCTTT
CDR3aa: CASTPLGLSTEAFF

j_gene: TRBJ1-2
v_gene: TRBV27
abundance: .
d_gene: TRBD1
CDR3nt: TGTGCCAGCAGCCTTACAGGGGCTCCTAACTATGGCTACACCTTC
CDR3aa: CASSLTGAPNYGYTF

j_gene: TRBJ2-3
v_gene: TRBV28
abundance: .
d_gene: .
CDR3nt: TGTGCCAGCAGAGGGACGTGGCAGGGATTGGCAGATACGCAGTATTTT
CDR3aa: CASRGTWQGLADTQYF

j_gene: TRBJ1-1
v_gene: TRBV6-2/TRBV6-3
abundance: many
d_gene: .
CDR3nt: TGTGCCAGCAGTTACTCGACGACGGATATGAACACTGAAGCTTTCTTT
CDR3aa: CASSYSTTDMNTEAFF

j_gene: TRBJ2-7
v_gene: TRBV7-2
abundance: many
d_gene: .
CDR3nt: TGTGCCAGCAGAGAAACAGGGAATCGCCTCTACGAGCAGTACTTC
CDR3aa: CASRETGNRLYEQYF

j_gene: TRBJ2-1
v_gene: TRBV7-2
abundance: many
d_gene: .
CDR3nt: TGTGCCAGCAGCTCCGGACTCCTCGGGTGGGATGAGCAGTTCTTC
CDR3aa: CASSSGLLGWDEQFF

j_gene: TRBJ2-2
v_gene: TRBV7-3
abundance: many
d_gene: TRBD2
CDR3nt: TGTGCCAGCAGCCCTAGCGGGAGTGCCGGGGAGCTGTTTTTT
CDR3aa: CASSPSGSAGELFF

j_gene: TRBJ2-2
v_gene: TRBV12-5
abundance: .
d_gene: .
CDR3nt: TGTGCTAGTCGACTTGATAACACCGGGGAGCTGTTTTTT
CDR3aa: CASRLDNTGELFF